The present entry profiles one T cell receptor (beta chain) with its context. Its specificity is unknown. This specimen belongs to a study of shared clonotypes between healthy human individuals. Study-level background: Aged between 18 and 49, the donors were a couple of women and a few men. Researchers assigned three CD4 naive, three CD4 memory, two CD8 naive and one CD8 memory plate to each donor.

Study conclusions and caveats: Some clonotypes were shared by all four sorted-subset donors, while others were not shared. The non-shared ones had lower generation probabilities than the shared ones.

In the original analysis: From ImmunoSEQ came sequences covering only the junction and carrying no quality scores, so filtering differed. Only in-frame clones appear in the TCRdb table, and some are missing; sequencing was by immunoSEQ multiplex PCR. V and J calls and clone size are given by that table; D and trimming were obtained from the DNA. Here the sample spans about 2.3 million clones, 85% to 95% being singletons. The CDR3 is 14 amino acids. V shed 5 bases and J shed 1 base, with 13 bases lying between them. Germline V gene sequence: CDR1 SGHNT, CDR2 YYREEE (reference sequence). The chain links TRBV5-4 to TRBJ2-7; a weak D match, TRBD1 (6 bases). This clonotype originated in a man aged 18 to 35 in good health. Some clones in this sample may be carry-over from other donors' samples. Sequenced input: naive CD4+ T cells from PBMCs. The subset here: CD45RA+ positively selected. The CDR3 sequence is CASRATGSSYEQYF. CDR3 bases: TGTGCCAGCAGGGCTACAGGGTCTTCCTACGAGCAGTACTTC.